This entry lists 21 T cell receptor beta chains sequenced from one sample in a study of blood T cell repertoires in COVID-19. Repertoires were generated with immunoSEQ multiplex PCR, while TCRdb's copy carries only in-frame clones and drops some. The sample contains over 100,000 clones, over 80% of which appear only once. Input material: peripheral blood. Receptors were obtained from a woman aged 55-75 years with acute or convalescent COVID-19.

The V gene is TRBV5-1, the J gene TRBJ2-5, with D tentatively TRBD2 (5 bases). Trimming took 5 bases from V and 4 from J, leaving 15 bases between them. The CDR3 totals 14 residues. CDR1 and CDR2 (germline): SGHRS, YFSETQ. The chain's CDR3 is CASRRVGAPETQYF. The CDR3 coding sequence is TGCGCCAGCAGGCGGGTCGGAGCCCCAGAGACCCAGTACTTC. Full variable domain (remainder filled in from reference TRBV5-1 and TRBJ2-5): KAGVTQTPRYLIKTRGQQVTLSCSPISGHRSVSWYQQTPGQGLQFLFEYFSETQRNKGNFPGRFSGRQFSNSRSEMNVSTLELGDSALYLCASRRVGAPETQYFGPGTRLLVL.

In nucleotides, the CDR3 is TGTGCCAGCAGTTCGACAGGGGCCTACGAGCAGTACTTC. Its protein is CASSSTGAYEQYF. This chain links TRBV6-1 with TRBJ2-7; TRBD1 matches at 8 bases. With 5 bases clipped from V and 2 bases from J, the junction kept 2 bases outside the gene matches. Germline V gene lookup returns CDR1 MNHNS and CDR2 SASEGT. The CDR3 extends over 13 amino acids.

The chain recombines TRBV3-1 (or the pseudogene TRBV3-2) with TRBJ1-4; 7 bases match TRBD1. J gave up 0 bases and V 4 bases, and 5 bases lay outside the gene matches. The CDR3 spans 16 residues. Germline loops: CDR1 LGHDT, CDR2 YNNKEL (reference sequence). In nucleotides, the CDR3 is TGTGCCAGCAGCCCGACAGGGTCCTCAACTAATGAAAAACTGTTTTTT. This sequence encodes CASSPTGSSTNEKLFF.

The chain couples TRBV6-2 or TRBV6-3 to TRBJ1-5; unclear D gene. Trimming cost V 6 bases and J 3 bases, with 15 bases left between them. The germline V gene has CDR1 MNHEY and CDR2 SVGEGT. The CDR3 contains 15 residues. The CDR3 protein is CASRPGQLYNQPQHF. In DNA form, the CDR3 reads TGTGCCAGCAGGCCTGGGCAGCTATACAATCAGCCCCAGCATTTT.

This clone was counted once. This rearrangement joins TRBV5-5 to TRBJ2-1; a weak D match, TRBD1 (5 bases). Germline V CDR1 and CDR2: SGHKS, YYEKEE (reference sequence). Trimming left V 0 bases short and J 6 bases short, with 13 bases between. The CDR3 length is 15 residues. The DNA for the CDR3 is TGTGCCAGCAGCTTGGGGTCATTTGGGGCCAATGAGCAGTTCTTC. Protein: CASSLGSFGANEQFF. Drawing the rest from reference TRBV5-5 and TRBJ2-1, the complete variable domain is DAGVTQSPTHLIKTRGQQVTLRCSPISGHKSVSWYQQVLGQGPQFIFQYYEKEERGRGNFPDRFSARQFPNYSSELNVNALLLGDSALYLCASSLGSFGANEQFFGPGTRLTVL.

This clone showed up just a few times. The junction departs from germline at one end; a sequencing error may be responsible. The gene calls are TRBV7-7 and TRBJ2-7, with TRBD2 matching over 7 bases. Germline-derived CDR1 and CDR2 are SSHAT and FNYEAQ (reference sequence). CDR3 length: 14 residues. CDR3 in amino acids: CASSLGRGSYEQYF. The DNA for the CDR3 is TGTGCTAGCAGCTTAGGGCGGGGGTCCTACGAGCAGTACTTC. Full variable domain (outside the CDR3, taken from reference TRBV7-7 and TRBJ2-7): GAGVSQSPRYKVTKRGQDVTLRCDPISSHATLYWYQQALGQGPEFLTYFNYEAQPDKSGLPSDRFSAERPEGSISTLTIQRTEQRDSAMYRCASSLGRGSYEQYFGPGTRLTVT.

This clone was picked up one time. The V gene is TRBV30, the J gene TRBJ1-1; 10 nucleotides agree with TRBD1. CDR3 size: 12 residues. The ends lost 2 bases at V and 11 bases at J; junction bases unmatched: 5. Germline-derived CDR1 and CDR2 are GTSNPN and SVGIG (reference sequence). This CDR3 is CAWSPGQGFAFF. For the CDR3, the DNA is TGTGCCTGGAGTCCGGGACAGGGGTTCGCTTTCTTT.

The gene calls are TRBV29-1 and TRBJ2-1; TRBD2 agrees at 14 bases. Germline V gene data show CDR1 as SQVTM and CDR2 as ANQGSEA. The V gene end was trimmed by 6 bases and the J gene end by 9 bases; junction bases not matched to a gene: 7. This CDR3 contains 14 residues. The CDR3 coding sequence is TGCAGCGTAGGGGGACTAGCGGGAGATGCTGAGCAGTTCTTC. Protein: CSVGGLAGDAEQFF.

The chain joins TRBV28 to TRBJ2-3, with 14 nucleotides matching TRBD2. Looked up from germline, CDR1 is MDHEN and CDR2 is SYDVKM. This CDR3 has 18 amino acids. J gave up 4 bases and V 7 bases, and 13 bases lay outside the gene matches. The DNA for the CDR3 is TGTGCCAGCACCCGGGGACTAGCGGGAGTCGGAGAGGCAGATACGCAGTATTTT. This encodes CASTRGLAGVGEADTQYF. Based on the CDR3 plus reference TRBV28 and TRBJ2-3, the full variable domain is DVKVTQSSRYLVKRTGEKVFLECVQDMDHENMFWYRQDPGLGLRLIYFSYDVKMKEKGDIPEGYSVSREKKERFSLILESASTNQTSMYLCASTRGLAGVGEADTQYFGPGTRLTVL.

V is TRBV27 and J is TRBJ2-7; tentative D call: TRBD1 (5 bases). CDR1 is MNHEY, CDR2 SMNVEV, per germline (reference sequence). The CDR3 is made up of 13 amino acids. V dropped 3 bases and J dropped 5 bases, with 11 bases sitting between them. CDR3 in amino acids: CASSFDRRNEQYF. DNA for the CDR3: TGTGCCAGCAGTTTCGACAGAAGAAACGAGCAGTACTTC.

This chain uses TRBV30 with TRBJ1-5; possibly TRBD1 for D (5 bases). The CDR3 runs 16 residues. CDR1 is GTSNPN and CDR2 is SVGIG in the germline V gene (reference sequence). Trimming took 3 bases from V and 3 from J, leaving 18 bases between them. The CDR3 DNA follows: TGTGCCTGGAGCAAAGGTGAAGACAGTTTCAATCAGCCCCAGCATTTT. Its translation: CAWSKGEDSFNQPQHF.

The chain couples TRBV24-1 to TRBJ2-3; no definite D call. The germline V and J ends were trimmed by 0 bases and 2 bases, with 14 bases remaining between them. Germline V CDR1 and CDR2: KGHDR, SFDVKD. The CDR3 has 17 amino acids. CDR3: CATSDLAGSGHTDTQYF. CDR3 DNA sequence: TGTGCCACCAGTGATTTGGCCGGGTCTGGCCACACAGATACGCAGTATTTT.

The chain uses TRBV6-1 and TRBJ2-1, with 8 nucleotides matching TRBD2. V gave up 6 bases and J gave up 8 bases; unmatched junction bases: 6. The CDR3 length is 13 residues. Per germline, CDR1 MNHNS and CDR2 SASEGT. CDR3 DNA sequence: TGTGCCAGCAGACTTACGGGAGGGGATGAGCAGTTCTTC. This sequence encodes CASRLTGGDEQFF.

In DNA, the CDR3 is TGTGCCAGCAGCTCGTCGGGACTAGCGGGATTGGATACGCAGTATTTT. It yields the protein CASSSSGLAGLDTQYF. The chain combines TRBV5-4 with TRBJ2-3, with TRBD2 matching over 13 bases. The germline V gene has CDR1 SGHNT and CDR2 YYREEE (reference sequence). Trimming took 3 bases from V and 6 from J; bases not matched to a gene: 7. The length of the CDR3 is 16 residues.

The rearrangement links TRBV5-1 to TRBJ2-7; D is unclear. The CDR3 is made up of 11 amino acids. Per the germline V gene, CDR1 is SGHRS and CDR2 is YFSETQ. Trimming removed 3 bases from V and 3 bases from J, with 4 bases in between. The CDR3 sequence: CASSSHYEQYF. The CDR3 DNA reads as TGCGCCAGCAGCTCCCACTACGAGCAGTACTTC.

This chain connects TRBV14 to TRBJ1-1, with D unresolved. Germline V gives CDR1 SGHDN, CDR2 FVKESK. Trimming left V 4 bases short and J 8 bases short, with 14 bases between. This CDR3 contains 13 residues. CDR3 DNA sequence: TGTGCCAGCAGCCGAGCGGTGGTGGGGGAAGCTTTCTTT. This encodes CASSRAVVGEAFF. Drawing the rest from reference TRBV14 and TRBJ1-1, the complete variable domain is EAGVTQFPSHSVIEKGQTVTLRCDPISGHDNLYWYRRVMGKEIKFLLHFVKESKQDESGMPNNRFLAERTGGTYSTLKVQPAELEDSGVYFCASSRAVVGEAFFGQGTRLTVV.

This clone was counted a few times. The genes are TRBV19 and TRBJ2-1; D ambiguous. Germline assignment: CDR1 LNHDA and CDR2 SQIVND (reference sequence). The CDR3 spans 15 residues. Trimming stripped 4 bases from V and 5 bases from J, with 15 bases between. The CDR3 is CASSRGLARDNEQFF. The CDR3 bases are TGTGCCAGTAGTAGAGGCCTCGCGAGAGACAATGAGCAGTTCTTC.

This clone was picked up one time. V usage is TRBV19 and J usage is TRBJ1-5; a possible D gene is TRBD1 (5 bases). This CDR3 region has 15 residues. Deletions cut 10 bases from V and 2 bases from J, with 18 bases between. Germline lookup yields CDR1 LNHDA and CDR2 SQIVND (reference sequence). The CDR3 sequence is CATHKGSGGNQPQHF. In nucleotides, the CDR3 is TGTGCCACCCATAAGGGGTCGGGAGGCAATCAGCCCCAGCATTTT.

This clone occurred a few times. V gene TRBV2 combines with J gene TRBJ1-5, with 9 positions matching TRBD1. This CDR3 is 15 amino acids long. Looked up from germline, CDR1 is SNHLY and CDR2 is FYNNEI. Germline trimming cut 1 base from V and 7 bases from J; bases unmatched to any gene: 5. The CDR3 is CASSEGRQGGQPQHF. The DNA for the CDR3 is TGTGCCAGCAGTGAAGGGAGACAGGGGGGGCAGCCCCAGCATTTT.

The CDR3 coding sequence is TGTGCCAGCAGTTTGCAGGGTATTGGGGAGCAGTTCTTC. Protein sequence: CASSLQGIGEQFF. The V gene is TRBV6-2 or TRBV6-3, the J gene TRBJ2-1; possible D gene TRBD1, 5 bases. Germline V gene lookup returns CDR1 MNHEY and CDR2 SVGEGT. V was trimmed by 4 bases and J by 10 bases, leaving 14 bases between them. The length of the CDR3 is 13 residues.

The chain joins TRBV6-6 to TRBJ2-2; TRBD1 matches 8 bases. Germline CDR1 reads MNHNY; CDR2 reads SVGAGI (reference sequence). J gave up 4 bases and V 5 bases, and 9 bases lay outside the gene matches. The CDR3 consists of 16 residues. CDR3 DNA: TGTGCCAGCAGTCCCGGACAGGGACGAGGCACCGGGGAGCTGTTTTTT. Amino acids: CASSPGQGRGTGELFF.